This TCR beta chain comes out of a study of low-dose radiotherapy and immunotherapy resistance in tumors. Regarding time point: after trial treatment. Specified treatment: LDRT plus nivolumab, ipilimumab, low-dose cyclophosphamide and aspirin (RACIN trial). Germline V gives CDR1 KGHSH, CDR2 LQKENI. There are 14 residues in the CDR3. V dropped 2 bases and J dropped 0 bases, with 5 bases sitting between them. Primers used for first-strand cDNA, a TRAV- and TRBV-specific set, covered both alpha and beta chains. TCR amplification used about 20 PCR cycles, a constant-region primer and a V-primer adapter. TCRdb re-analysed the reads in MiXCR, keeping a single row per CDR3 protein. The sample includes approximately 46,000 distinct CDR3 sequences, 25% to 30% of them seen just once.

The starting material was PBMCs, obtained after low-dose radiotherapy plus immunotherapy. The TCR was taken from a male donor with prostate cancer. The V call is TRBV18, the J call TRBJ1-5; D not resolved. In DNA, the CDR3 is TGTGCCAGCTCACCAGGGAATAGCAATCAGCCCCAGCATTTT. The encoded protein is CASSPGNSNQPQHF.